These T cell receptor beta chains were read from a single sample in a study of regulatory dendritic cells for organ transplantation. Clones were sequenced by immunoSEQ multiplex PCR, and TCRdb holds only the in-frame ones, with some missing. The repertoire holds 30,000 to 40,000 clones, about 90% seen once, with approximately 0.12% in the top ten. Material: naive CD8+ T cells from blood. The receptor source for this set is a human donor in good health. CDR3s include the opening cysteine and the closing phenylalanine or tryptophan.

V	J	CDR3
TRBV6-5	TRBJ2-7	CASSRDIYTSEQYF
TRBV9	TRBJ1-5	CASGGSNQPQHF
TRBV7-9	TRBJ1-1	CASSGSRGGF
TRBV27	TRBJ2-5	CASSLTSIQETQYF
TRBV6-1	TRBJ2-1	CASSELRGQFF
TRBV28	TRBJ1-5	CASSWDGNNQPQHF
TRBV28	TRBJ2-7	CASSILAGLTGSYEQYF
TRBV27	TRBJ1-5	CASSLEAHSNQPQHF
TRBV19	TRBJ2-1	CASSEVAEPYNEQFF
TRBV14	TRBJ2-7	CASSHGPGQGNEQYF
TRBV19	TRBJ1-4	CASSQLSRTGYEKLFF
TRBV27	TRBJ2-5	CASSFLSGEETQYF
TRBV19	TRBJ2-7	CATSGQGSYEQYF
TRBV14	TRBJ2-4	CASSHGDWGKNIQYF
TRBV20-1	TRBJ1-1	CSATGGTEAFF
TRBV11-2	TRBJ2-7	CASSPLGREQYF
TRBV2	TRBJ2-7	CASFRGYNYEQYF
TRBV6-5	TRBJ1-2	CASSYSVVAGGGYTF
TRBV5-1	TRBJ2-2	CASSPFLFSNTGELFF